The T cell receptor (beta chain) described here comes from a study of blood T cell repertoires in COVID-19. The overall study: Sample material is recorded as cDNA or gDNA derived from T cells, B-cell-depleted T cells, or PBMCs.

Assay used: immunoSEQ multiplex PCR; TCRdb lists only in-frame clones, some missing. The data contain over 200,000 clones, 80% to 90% of them singletons. Participant age was roughly 18 to 95 years, and participants resided in fewer than 30 US areas. Participant reports of clinical history set cohort assignment. The clonotype originates from a woman in her twenties or thirties who had been exposed to COVID-19. The source material was PBMCs or T cells enriched from blood (not recorded which).

CDR3: CASSIVPNTEAFF. The CDR3 DNA follows: TGTGCCAGTAGTATTGTCCCAAACACTGAAGCTTTCTTT. The chain uses TRBV19 and TRBJ1-1; D is unresolved. The CDR3 is made up of 13 amino acids. Germline V gene lookup returns CDR1 LNHDA and CDR2 SQIVND (reference sequence). V was clipped by 3 bases and J by 2 bases, with 7 bases between them.